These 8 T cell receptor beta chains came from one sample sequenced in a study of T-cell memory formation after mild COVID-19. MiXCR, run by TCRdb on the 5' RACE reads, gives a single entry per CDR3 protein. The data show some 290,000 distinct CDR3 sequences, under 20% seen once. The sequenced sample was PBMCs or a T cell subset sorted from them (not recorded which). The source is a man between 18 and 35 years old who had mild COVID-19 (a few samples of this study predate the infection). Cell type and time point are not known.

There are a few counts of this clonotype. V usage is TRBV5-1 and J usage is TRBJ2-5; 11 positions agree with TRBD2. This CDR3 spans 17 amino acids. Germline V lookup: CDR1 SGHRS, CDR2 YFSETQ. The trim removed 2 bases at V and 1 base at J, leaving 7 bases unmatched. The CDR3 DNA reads TGCGCCAGCAGCTTTCGACTAGCGGGGACCCTCCAAGAGACCCAGTACTTC. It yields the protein CASSFRLAGTLQETQYF. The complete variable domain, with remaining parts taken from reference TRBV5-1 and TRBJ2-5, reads KAGVTQTPRYLIKTRGQQVTLSCSPISGHRSVSWYQQTPGQGLQFLFEYFSETQRNKGNFPGRFSGRQFSNSRSEMNVSTLELGDSALYLCASSFRLAGTLQETQYFGPGTRLLVL.

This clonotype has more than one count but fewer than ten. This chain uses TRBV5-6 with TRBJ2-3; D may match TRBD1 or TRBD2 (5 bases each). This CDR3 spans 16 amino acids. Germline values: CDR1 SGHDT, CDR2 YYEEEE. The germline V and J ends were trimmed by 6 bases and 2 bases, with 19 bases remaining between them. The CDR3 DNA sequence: TGTGCCAGCATCTGGGGCGGGCCTAGCACCACAGATACGCAGTATTTT. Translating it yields CASIWGGPSTTDTQYF.

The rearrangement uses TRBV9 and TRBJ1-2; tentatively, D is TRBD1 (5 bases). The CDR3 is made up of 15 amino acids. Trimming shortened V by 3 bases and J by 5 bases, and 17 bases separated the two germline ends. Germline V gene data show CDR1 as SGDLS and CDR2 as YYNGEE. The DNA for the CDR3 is TGTGCCAGCAGCGCATCGCGCAGGGAAATATATGGCTACACCTTC. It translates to CASSASRREIYGYTF.

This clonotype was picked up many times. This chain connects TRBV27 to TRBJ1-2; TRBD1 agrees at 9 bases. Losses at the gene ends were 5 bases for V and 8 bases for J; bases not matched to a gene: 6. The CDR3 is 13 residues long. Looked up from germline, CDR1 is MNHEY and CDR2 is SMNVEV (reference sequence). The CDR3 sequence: CASSPGTGNGYTF. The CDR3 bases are TGTGCCAGCAGTCCGGGGACAGGGAACGGCTACACCTTC.

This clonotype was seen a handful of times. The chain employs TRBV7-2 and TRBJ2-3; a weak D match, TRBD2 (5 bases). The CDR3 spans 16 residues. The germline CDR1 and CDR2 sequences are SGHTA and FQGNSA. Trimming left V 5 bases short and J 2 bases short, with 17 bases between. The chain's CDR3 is CASSLKLDGNTDTQYF. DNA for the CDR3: TGTGCCAGCAGCCTCAAGCTGGACGGGAACACAGATACGCAGTATTTT.

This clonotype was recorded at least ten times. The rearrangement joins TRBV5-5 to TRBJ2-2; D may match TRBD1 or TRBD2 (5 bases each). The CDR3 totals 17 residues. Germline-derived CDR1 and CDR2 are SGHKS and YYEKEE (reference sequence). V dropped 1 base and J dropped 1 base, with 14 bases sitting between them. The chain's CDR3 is CASSLTSTGRNTGELFF. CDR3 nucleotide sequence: TGTGCCAGCAGCTTGACGTCTACGGGACGGAACACCGGGGAGCTGTTTTTT.

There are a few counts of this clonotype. CDR3 sequence: CASSPGTSGIGTQYF. DNA for the CDR3: TGTGCCAGCAGCCCCGGGACTAGCGGGATAGGGACCCAGTACTTC. The gene calls are TRBV7-2 and TRBJ2-5; 13 bases fit TRBD2. Germline trimming cut 5 bases from V and 7 bases from J; bases unmatched to any gene: 7. Germline loops: CDR1 SGHTA, CDR2 FQGNSA. There are 15 residues in the CDR3. The full variable domain, with the rest looked up from reference TRBV7-2 and TRBJ2-5, is GAGVSQSPSNKVTEKGKDVELRCDPISGHTALYWYRQSLGQGLEFLIYFQGNSAPDKSGLPSDRFSAERTGGSVSTLTIQRTQQEDSAVYLCASSPGTSGIGTQYFGPGTRLLVL.

The CDR3 region is CASSQAATGHGYGYTF. The CDR3 DNA reads TGCGCCAGCAGCCAAGCCGCGACTGGCCATGGGTATGGCTACACCTTC. The chain has TRBV4-3 and TRBJ1-2, with unresolved D. Trimming took off 1 base at V and 5 bases at J, with 17 bases between the two ends. The CDR3 runs to 16 residues. Germline CDR1 and CDR2: LGHNA and YSLEER.